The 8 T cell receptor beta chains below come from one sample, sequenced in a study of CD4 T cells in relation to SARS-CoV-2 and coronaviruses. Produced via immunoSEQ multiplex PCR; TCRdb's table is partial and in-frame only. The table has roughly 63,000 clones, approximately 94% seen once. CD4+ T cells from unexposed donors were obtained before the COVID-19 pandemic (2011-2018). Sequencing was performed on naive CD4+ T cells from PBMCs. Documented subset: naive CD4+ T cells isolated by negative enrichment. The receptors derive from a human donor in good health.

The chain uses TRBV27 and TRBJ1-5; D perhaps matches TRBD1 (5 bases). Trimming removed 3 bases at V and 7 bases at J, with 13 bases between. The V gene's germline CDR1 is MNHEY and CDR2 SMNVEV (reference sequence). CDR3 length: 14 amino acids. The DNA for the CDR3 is TGTGCCAGCAGTTTTGGGGGATTGAGCCAGCCCCAGCATTTT. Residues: CASSFGGLSQPQHF.

This CDR3 is CASSLAGTAGNTIYF. In DNA, the CDR3 is TGTGCCAGCTCTCTCGCCGGGACAGCTGGAAACACCATATATTTT. The chain combines TRBV18 with TRBJ1-3; TRBD1 matches at 7 bases. V lost 6 bases, J lost 2 bases, and 7 bases stayed unmatched. The CDR3 length is 15 residues. Germline assignment: CDR1 KGHSH and CDR2 LQKENI. The whole variable domain, remainder taken from reference TRBV18 and TRBJ1-3, is NAGVMQNPRHLVRRRGQEARLRCSPMKGHSHVYWYRQLPEEGLKFMVYLQKENIIDESGMPKERFSAEFPKEGPSILRIQQVVRGDSAAYFCASSLAGTAGNTIYFGEGSWLTVV.

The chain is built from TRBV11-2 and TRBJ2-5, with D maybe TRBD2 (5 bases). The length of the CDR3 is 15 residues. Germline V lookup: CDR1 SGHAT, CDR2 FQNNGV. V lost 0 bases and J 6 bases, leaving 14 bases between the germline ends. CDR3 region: CASSLDVGAAQTQYF. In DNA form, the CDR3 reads TGTGCCAGCAGCTTAGACGTGGGAGCGGCGCAGACCCAGTACTTC.

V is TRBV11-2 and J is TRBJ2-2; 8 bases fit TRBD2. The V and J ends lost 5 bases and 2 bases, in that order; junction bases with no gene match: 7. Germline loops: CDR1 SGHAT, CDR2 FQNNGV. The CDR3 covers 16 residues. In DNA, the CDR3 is TGTGCCAGCAGCCGCTTAGCGGGAAACAACACCGGGGAGCTGTTTTTT. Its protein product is CASSRLAGNNTGELFF.

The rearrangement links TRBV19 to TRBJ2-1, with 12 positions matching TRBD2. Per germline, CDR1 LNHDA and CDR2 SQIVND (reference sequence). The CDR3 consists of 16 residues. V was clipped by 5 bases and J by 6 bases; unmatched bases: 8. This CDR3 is CASSPIGLAGTNEQFF. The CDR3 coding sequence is TGTGCCAGTAGTCCTATTGGACTAGCGGGAACCAATGAGCAGTTCTTC.

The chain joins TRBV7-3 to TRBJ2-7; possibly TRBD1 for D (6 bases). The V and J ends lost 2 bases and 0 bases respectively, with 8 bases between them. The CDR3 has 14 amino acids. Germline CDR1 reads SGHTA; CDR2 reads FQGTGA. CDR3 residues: CASSLEGGSYEQYF. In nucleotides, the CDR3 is TGTGCCAGCAGCTTAGAAGGGGGCTCCTACGAGCAGTACTTC.

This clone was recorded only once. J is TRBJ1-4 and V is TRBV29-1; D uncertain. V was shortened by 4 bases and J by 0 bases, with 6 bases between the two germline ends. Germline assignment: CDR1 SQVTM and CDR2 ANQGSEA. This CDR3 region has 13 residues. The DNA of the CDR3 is TGCAGCGTTGGCAGTGCAACTAATGAAAAACTGTTTTTT. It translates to CSVGSATNEKLFF.

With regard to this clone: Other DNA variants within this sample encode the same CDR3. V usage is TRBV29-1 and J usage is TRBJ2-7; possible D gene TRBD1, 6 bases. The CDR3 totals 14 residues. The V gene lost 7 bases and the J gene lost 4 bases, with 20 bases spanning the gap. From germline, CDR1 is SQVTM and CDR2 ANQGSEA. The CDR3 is CSGLSDRSRYEQYF. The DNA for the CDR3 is TGCAGCGGGCTTTCCGACAGGAGCCGATACGAGCAGTACTTC.